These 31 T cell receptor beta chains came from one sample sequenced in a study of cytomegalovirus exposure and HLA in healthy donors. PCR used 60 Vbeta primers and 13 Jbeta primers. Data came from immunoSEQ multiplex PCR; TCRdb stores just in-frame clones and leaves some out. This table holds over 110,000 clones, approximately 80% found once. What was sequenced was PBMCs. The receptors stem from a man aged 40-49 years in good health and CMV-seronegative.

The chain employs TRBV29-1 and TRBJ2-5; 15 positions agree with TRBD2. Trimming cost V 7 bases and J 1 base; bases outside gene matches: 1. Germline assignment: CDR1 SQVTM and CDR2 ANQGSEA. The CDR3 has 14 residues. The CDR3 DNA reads TGCAGCGGGACTAGCGGGGGGGCCCAAGAGACCCAGTACTTC. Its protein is CSGTSGGAQETQYF.

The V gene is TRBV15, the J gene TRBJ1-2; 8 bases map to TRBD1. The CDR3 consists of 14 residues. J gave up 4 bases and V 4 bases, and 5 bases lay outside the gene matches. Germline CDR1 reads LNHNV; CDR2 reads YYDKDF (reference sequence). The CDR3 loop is CATSKGQAGYGYTF. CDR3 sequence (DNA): TGTGCCACCAGCAAGGGACAGGCGGGCTATGGCTACACCTTC.

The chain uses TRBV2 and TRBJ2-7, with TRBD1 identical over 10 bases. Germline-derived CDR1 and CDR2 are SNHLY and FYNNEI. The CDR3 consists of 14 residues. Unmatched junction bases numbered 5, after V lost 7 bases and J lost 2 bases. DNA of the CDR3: TGTGCCAGCAACGGTGGGACAGGGGCCTACGAGCAGTACTTC. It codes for CASNGGTGAYEQYF.

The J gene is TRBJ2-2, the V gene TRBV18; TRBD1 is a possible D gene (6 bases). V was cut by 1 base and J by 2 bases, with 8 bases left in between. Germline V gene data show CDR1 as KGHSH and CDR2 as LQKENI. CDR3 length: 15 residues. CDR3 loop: CASSPQGQNTGELFF. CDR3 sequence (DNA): TGTGCCAGCTCACCACAGGGACAAAACACCGGGGAGCTGTTTTTT.

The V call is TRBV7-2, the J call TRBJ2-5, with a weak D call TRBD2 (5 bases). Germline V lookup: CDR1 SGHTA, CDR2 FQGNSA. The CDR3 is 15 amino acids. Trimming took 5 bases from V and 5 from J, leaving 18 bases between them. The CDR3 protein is CASSLEGLRWETQYF. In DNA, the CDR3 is TGTGCCAGCAGCCTTGAGGGCCTGAGGTGGGAGACCCAGTACTTC.

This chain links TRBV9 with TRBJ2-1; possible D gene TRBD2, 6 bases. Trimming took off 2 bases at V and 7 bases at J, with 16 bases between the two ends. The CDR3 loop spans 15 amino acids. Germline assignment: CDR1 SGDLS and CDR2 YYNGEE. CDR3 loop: CASSVFSGLGNEQFF. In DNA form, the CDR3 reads TGTGCCAGCAGCGTTTTTAGCGGTTTGGGGAATGAGCAGTTCTTC.

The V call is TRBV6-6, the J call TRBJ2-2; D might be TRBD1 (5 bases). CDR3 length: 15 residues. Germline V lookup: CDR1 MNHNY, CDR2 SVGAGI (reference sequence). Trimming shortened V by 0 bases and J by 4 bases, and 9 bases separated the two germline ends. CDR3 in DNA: TGTGCCAGCAGTTACTCACAGGTCCGCACCGGGGAGCTGTTTTTT. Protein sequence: CASSYSQVRTGELFF.

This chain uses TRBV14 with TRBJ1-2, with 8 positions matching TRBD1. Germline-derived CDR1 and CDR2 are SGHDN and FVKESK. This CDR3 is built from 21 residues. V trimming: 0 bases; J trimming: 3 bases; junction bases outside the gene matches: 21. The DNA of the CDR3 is TGTGCCAGCAGCCAAGATCTTCTAGCCCCGGGACAGGCGACATCTCACTATGGCTACACCTTC. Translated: CASSQDLLAPGQATSHYGYTF.

The CDR3 bases are TGCGCCAGCAGCCAAGCTCCACAGTCTGAAGAAAAACTGTTTTTT. This gives the protein CASSQAPQSEEKLFF. The genes are TRBV4-3 and TRBJ1-4, with D unresolved. The germline V gene encodes CDR1 LGHNA and CDR2 YSLEER. The CDR3 sequence is 15 residues long. Deletions cut 1 base from V and 8 bases from J, with 14 bases between.

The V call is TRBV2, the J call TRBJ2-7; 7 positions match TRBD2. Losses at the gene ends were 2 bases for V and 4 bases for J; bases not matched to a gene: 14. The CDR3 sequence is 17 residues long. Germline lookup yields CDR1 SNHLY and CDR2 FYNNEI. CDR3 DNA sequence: TGTGCCAGCAGTGAAAGAAGGGAGGGACGGACATTTTACGAGCAGTACTTC. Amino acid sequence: CASSERREGRTFYEQYF. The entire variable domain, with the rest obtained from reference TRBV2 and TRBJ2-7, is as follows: EPEVTQTPSHQVTQMGQEVILRCVPISNHLYFYWYRQILGQKVEFLVSFYNNEISEKSEIFDDQFSVERPDGSNFTLKIRSTKLEDSAMYFCASSERREGRTFYEQYFGPGTRLTVT.

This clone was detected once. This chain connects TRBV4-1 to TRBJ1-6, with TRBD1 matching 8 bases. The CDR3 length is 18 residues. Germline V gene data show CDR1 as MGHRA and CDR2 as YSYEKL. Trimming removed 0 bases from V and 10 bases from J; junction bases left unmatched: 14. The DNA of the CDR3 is TGCGCCAGCAGCCAAGAGAAGGGGGTGACAGGGGTACGCTCACCCCTCCACTTT. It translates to CASSQEKGVTGVRSPLHF.

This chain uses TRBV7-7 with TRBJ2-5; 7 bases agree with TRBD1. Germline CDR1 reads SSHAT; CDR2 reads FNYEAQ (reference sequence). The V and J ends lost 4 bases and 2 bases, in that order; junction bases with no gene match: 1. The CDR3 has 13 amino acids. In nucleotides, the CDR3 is TGTGCCAGCAGCTGGGACAGACAAGAGACCCAGTACTTC. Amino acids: CASSWDRQETQYF.

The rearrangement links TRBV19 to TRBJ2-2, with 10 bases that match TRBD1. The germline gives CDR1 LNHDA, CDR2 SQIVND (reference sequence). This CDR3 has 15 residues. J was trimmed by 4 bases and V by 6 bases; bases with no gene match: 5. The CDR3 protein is CASSRDRGGTGELFF. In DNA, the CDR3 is TGTGCCAGTAGCCGGGACAGGGGTGGCACCGGGGAGCTGTTTTTT.

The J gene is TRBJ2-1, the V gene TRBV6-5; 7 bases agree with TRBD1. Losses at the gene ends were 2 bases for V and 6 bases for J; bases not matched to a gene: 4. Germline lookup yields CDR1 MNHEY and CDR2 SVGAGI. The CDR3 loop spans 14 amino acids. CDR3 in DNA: TGTGCCAGCAGTTACGCGACAGGGAGCAATGAGCAGTTCTTC. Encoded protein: CASSYATGSNEQFF.

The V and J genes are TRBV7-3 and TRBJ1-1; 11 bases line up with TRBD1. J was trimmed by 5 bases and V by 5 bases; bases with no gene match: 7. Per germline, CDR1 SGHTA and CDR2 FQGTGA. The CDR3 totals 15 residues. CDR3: CASSPGQGAETEAFF. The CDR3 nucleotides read TGTGCCAGCAGCCCAGGACAGGGGGCGGAAACTGAAGCTTTCTTT.

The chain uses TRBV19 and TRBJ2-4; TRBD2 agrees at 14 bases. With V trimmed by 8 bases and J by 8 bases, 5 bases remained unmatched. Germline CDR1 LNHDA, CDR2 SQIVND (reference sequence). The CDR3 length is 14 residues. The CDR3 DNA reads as TGTGCCAGTCAAGGGACTAGCGGGGGAGACATTCAGTACTTC. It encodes CASQGTSGGDIQYF.

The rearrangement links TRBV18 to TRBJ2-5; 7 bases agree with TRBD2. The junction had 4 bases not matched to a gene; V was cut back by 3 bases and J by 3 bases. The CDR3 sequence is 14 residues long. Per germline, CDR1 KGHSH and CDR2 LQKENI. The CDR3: CASSPSGAKETQYF. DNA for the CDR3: TGTGCCAGCTCACCCAGCGGGGCAAAAGAGACCCAGTACTTC.

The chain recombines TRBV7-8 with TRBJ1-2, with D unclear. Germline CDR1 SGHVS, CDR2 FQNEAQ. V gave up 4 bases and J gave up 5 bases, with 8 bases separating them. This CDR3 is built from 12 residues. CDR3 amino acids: CASSSTMYGYTF. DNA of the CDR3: TGTGCCAGCAGCTCTACCATGTATGGCTACACCTTC.

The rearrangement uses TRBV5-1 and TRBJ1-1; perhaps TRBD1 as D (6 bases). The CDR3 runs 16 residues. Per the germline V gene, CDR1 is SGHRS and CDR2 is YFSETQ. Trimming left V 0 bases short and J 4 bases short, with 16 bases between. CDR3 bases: TGCGCCAGCAGCTTGGTCGGCTCGGGGGGCGGCACTGAAGCTTTCTTT. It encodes CASSLVGSGGGTEAFF.

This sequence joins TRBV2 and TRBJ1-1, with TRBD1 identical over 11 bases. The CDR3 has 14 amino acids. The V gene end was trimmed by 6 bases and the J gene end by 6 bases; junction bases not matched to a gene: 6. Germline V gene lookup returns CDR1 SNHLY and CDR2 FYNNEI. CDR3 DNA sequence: TGTGCCAGCAGGCGGGACAGGGGGTCCCCTGAAGCTTTCTTT. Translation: CASRRDRGSPEAFF.

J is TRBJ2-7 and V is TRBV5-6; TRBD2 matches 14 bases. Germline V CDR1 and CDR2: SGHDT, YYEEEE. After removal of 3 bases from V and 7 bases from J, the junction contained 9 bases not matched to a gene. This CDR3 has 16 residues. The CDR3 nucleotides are TGTGCCAGCAGCTCAGGACTAGCGGGGGGTTCGGGAGAGCAGTACTTC. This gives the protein CASSSGLAGGSGEQYF.

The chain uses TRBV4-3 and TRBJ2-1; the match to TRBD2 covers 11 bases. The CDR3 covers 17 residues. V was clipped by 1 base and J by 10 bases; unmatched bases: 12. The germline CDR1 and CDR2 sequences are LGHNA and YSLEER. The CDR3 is CASSQGRWASGGTEQFF. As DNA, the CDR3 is TGCGCCAGCAGCCAAGGTCGGTGGGCTAGCGGGGGGACGGAGCAGTTCTTC.

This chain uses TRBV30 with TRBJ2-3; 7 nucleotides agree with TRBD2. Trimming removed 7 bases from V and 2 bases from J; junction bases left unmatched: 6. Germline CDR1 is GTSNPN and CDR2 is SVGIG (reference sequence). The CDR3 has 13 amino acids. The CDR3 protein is CASGRADTDTQYF. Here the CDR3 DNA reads TGTGCCTCTGGGAGGGCGGACACAGATACGCAGTATTTT. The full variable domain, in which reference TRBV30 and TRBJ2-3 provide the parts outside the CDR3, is SQTIHQWPATLVQPVGSPLSLECTVEGTSNPNLYWYRQAAGRGLQLLFYSVGIGQISSEVPQNLSASRPQDRQFILSSKKLLLSDSGFYLCASGRADTDTQYFGPGTRLTVL.

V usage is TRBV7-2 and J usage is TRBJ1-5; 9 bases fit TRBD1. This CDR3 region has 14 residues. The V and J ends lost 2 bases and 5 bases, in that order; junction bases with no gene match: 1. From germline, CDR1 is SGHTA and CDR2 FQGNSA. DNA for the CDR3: TGTGCCAGCAGCTTAACAGGGGGCGATCAGCCCCAGCATTTT. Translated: CASSLTGGDQPQHF.

The CDR3 DNA is TGCGCCAGCAGCTTGTCGGGACACCGCACAGATACGCAGTATTTT. It yields the protein CASSLSGHRTDTQYF. The V gene is TRBV5-1, the J gene TRBJ2-3, with D perhaps matching TRBD1 (6 bases). The germline V and J ends were trimmed by 1 base and 1 base, with 10 bases remaining between them. CDR1 and CDR2 from the germline V gene are SGHRS and YFSETQ. The CDR3 is 15 amino acids. The variable domain in full, completed from reference TRBV5-1 and TRBJ2-3, reads KAGVTQTPRYLIKTRGQQVTLSCSPISGHRSVSWYQQTPGQGLQFLFEYFSETQRNKGNFPGRFSGRQFSNSRSEMNVSTLELGDSALYLCASSLSGHRTDTQYFGPGTRLTVL.

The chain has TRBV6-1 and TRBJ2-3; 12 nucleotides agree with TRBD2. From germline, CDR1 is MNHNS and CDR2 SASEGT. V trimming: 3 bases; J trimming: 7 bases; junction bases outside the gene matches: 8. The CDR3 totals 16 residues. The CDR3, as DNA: TGTGCCAGCAGTGAGTCTAGCGGGGGGGCCAGGAATACGCAGTATTTT. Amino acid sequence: CASSESSGGARNTQYF.

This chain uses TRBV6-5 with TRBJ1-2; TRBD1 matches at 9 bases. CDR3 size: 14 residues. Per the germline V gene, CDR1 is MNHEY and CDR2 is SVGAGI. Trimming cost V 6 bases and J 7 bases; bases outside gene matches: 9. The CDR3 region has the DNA TGTGCCAGCAGAAGACAGGGGGGAGGAATTGGCTACACCTTC. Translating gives CASRRQGGGIGYTF.

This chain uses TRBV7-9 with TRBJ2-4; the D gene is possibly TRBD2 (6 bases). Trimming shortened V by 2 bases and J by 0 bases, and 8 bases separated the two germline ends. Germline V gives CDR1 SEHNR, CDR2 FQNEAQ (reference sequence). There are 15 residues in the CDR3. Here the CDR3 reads CASSLWGVAKNIQYF. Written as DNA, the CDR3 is TGTGCCAGCAGCTTATGGGGGGTAGCCAAAAACATTCAGTACTTC.

CDR3 in amino acids: CASSLHGGAGKSGELFF. DNA of the CDR3: TGTGCCAGCAGCTTGCATGGGGGGGCCGGGAAGTCCGGGGAGCTGTTTTTT. The V gene is TRBV5-6, the J gene TRBJ2-2; possible D gene TRBD2, 7 bases. Germline CDR1 SGHDT, CDR2 YYEEEE. The CDR3 covers 17 residues. The V and J ends lost 1 base and 6 bases respectively, with 19 bases between them.

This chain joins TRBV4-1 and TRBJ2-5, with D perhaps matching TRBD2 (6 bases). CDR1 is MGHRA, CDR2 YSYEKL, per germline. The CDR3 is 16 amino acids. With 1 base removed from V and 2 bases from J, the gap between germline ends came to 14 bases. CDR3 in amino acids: CASSQGWAGSQETQYF. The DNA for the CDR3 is TGCGCCAGCAGCCAAGGGTGGGCGGGGTCTCAAGAGACCCAGTACTTC.

This chain's CDR3 is CSVYGTSSYQETQYF. The CDR3 coding sequence is TGCAGCGTTTACGGGACTAGTTCTTACCAAGAGACCCAGTACTTC. The chain is built from TRBV29-1 and TRBJ2-5, with 8 nucleotides matching TRBD2. After removal of 5 bases from V and 0 bases from J, the junction contained 8 bases not matched to a gene. The CDR3 is made up of 15 amino acids. Germline loops: CDR1 SQVTM, CDR2 ANQGSEA.